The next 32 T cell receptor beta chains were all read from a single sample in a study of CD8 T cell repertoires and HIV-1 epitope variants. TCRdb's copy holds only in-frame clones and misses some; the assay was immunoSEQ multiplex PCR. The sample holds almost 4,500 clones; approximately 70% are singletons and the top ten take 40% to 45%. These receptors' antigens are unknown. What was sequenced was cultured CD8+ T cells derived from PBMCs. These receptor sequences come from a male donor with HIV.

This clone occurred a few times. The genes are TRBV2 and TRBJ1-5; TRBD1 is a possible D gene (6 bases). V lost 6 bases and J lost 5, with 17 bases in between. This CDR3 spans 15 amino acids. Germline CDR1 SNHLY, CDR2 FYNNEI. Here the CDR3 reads CASRGTRGVDQPQHF. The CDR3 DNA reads TGTGCCAGCAGAGGGACACGGGGAGTCGATCAGCCCCAGCATTTT.

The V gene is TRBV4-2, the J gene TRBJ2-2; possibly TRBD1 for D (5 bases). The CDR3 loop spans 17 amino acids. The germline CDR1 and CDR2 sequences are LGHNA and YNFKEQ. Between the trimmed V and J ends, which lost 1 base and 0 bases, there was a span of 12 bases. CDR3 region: CASSQVQGPTNTGELFF. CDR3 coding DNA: TGTGCCAGCAGCCAAGTTCAGGGTCCCACGAACACCGGGGAGCTGTTTTTT.

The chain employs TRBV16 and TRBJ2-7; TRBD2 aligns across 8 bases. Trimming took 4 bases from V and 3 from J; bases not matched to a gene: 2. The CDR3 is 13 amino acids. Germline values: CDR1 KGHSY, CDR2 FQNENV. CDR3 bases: TGTGCCAGCAGCCCGGGGGGGGACTACGAGCAGTACTTC. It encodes CASSPGGDYEQYF.

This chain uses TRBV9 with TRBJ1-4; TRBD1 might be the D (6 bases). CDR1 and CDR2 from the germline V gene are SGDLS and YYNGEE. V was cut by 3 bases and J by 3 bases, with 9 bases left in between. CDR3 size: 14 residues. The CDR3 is CASSEQGANEKLFF. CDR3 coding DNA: TGTGCCAGCAGCGAACAGGGAGCTAATGAAAAACTGTTTTTT.

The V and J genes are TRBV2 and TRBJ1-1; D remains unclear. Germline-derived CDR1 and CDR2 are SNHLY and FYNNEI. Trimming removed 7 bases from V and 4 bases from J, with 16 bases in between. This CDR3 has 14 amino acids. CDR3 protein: CASTEDWGATEAFF. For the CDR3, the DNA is TGTGCCAGCACCGAGGATTGGGGTGCCACTGAAGCTTTCTTT.

The CDR3 coding sequence is TGTGCCAGCAGTTACTCTCCTAGCGGGAGCCACAATGAGCAGTTCTTC. This encodes CASSYSPSGSHNEQFF. The genes are TRBV6-5 and TRBJ2-1; 10 bases are shared with TRBD2. CDR3 size: 16 residues. J gave up 5 bases and V 0 bases, and 4 bases lay outside the gene matches. The V gene's germline CDR1 is MNHEY and CDR2 SVGAGI.

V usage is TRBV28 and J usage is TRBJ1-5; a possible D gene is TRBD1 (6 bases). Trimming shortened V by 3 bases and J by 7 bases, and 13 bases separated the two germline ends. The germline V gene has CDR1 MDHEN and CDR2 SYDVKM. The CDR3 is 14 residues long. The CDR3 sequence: CASSFRGNRQPQHF. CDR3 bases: TGTGCCAGCAGTTTTAGGGGGAATCGGCAGCCCCAGCATTTT. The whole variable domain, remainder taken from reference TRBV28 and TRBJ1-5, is DVKVTQSSRYLVKRTGEKVFLECVQDMDHENMFWYRQDPGLGLRLIYFSYDVKMKEKGDIPEGYSVSREKKERFSLILESASTNQTSMYLCASSFRGNRQPQHFGDGTRLSIL.

This CDR3 reads CASSPPSGFTEAFF. CDR3 DNA: TGTGCCAGCTCACCACCGTCTGGGTTCACTGAAGCTTTCTTT. This chain connects TRBV18 to TRBJ1-1; D gene ambiguous. Per germline, CDR1 KGHSH and CDR2 LQKENI. V was trimmed by 0 bases and J by 4 bases, leaving 9 bases between them. This CDR3 is built from 14 residues.

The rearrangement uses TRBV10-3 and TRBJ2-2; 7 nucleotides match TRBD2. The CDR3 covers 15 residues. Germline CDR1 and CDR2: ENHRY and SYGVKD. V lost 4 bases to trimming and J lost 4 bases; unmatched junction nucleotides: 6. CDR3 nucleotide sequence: TGTGCCATCAGTGGAGTACTAGCGAGCACCGGGGAGCTGTTTTTT. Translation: CAISGVLASTGELFF.

The CDR3 loop reads CASSTGTEQYF. The CDR3 bases are TGTGCCAGCAGTACAGGGACCGAGCAGTACTTC. V and J are TRBV6-5 and TRBJ2-7, with D maybe TRBD1 (6 bases). Germline-derived CDR1 and CDR2 are MNHEY and SVGAGI. The CDR3 extends over 11 amino acids. Trimming left V 5 bases short and J 6 bases short, with 8 bases between.

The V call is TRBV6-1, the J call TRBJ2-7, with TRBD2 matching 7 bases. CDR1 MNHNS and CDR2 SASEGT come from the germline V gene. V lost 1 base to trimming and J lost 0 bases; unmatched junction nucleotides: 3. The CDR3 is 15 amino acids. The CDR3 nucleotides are TGTGCCAGCAGTGAAGGGCCTAGCGGCTCCTACGAGCAGTACTTC. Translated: CASSEGPSGSYEQYF.

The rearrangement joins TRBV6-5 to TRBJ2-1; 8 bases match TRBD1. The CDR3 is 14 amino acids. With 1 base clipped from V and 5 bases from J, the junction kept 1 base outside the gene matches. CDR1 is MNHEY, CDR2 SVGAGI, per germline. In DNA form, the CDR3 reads TGTGCCAGCAGTTACTACAGGGGGGACAATGAGCAGTTCTTC. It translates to CASSYYRGDNEQFF.

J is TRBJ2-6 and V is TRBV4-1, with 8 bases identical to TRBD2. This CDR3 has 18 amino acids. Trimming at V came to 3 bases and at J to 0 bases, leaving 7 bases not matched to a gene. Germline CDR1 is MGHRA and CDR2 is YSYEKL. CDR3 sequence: CASSHASGLNSGANVLTF. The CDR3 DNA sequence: TGCGCCAGCAGCCATGCTAGCGGGCTCAACTCTGGGGCCAACGTCCTGACTTTC.

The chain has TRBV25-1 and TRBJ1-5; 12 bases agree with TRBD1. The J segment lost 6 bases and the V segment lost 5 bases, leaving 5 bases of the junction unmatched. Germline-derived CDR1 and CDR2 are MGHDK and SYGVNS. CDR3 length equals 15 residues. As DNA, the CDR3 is TGTGCCAGCAGTCCGGGACAGGGGGCAAGTCAGCCCCAGCATTTT. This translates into CASSPGQGASQPQHF.

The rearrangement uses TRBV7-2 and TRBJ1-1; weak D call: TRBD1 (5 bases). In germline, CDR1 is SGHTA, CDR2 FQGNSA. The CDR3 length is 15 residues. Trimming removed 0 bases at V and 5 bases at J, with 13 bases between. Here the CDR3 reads CASSLAQRGLTEAFF. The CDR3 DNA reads TGTGCCAGCAGCTTAGCACAGAGGGGTTTAACTGAAGCTTTCTTT.

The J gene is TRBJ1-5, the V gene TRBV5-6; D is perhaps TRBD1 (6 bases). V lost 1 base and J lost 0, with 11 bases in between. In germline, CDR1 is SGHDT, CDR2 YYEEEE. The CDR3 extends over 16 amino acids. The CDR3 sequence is CASSLMIQGSNQPQHF. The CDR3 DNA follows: TGTGCCAGCAGCTTGATGATACAGGGTAGCAATCAGCCCCAGCATTTT. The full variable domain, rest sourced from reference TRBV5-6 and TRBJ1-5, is DAGVTQSPTHLIKTRGQQVTLRCSPKSGHDTVSWYQQALGQGPQFIFQYYEEEERQRGNFPDRFSGHQFPNYSSELNVNALLLGDSALYLCASSLMIQGSNQPQHFGDGTRLSIL.

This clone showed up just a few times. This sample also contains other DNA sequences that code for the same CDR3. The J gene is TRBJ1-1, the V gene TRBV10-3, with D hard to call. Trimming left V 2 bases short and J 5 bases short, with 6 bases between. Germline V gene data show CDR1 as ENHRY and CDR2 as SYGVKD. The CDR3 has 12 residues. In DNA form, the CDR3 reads TGTGCCATCAGTGAGGGGGATACTGAAGCTTTCTTT. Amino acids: CAISEGDTEAFF.

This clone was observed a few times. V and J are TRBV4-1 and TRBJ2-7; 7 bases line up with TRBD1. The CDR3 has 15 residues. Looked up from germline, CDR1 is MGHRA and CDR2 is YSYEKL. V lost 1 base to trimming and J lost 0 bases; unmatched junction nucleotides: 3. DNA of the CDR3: TGCGCCAGCAGCCAAGGACAGGGTGGCTCCTACGAGCAGTACTTC. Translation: CASSQGQGGSYEQYF.

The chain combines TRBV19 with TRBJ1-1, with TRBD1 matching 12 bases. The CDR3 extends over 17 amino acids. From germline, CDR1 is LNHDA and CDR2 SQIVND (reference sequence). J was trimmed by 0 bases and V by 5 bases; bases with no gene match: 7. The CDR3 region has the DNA TGTGCCAGTAGTCCGGGGACAGGGGGCTTAGTGAACACTGAAGCTTTCTTT. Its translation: CASSPGTGGLVNTEAFF.

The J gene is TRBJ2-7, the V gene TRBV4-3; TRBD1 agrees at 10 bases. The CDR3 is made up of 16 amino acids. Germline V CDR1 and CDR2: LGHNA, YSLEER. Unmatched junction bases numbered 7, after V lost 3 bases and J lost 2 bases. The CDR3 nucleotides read TGCGCCAGCAGCCACGGCGGGACAGGGGAGACCTACGAGCAGTACTTC. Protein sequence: CASSHGGTGETYEQYF.

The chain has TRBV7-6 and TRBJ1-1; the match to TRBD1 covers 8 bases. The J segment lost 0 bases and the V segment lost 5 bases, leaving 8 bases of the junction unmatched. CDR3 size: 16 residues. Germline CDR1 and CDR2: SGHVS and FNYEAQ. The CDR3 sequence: CASSQRSDRVNTEAFF. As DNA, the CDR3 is TGTGCCAGCAGCCAACGGTCGGACAGGGTGAACACTGAAGCTTTCTTT. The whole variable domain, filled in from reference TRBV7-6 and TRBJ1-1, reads GAGVSQSPRYKVTKRGQDVALRCDPISGHVSLYWYRQALGQGPEFLTYFNYEAQQDKSGLPNDRFSAERPEGSISTLTIQRTEQRDSAMYRCASSQRSDRVNTEAFFGQGTRLTVV.

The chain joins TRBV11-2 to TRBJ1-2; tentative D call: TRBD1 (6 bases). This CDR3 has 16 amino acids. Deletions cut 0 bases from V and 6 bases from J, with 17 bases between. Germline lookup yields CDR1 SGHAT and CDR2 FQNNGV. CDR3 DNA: TGTGCCAGCAGCTTAGATACAGGGATAATCTTGCATGGCTACACCTTC. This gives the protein CASSLDTGIILHGYTF.

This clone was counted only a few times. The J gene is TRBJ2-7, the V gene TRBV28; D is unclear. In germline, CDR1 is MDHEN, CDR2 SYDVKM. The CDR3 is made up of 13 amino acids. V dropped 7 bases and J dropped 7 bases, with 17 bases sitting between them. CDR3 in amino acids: CASISAYQREQYF. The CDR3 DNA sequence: TGTGCCAGCATCTCGGCTTATCAGAGAGAGCAGTACTTC.

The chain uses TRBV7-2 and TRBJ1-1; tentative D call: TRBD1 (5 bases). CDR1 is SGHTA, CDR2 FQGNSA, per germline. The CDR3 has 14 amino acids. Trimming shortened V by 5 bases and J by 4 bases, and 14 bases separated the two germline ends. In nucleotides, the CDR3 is TGTGCCAGCAGCCCCGCGGGGGTTGGCACTGAAGCTTTCTTT. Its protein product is CASSPAGVGTEAFF. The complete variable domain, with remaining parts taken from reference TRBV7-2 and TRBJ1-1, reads GAGVSQSPSNKVTEKGKDVELRCDPISGHTALYWYRQSLGQGLEFLIYFQGNSAPDKSGLPSDRFSAERTGGSVSTLTIQRTQQEDSAVYLCASSPAGVGTEAFFGQGTRLTVV.

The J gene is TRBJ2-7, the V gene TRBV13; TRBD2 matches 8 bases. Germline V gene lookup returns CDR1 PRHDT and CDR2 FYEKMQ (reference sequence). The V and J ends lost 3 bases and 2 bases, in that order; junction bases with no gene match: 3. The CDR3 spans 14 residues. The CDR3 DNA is TGTGCCAGCAGCTTCCAGCGGGGGACCTACGAGCAGTACTTC. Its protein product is CASSFQRGTYEQYF.

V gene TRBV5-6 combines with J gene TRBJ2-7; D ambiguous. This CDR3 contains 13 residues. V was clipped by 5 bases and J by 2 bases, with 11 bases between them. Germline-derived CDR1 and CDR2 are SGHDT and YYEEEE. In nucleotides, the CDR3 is TGTGCCAGCAGTGGTACACCCACCTACGAGCAGTACTTC. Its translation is CASSGTPTYEQYF.

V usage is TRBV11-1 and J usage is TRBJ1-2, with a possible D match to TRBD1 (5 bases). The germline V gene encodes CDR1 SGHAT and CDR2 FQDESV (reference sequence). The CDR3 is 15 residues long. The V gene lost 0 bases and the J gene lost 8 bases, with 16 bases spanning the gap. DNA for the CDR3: TGTGCCAGCAGCTTAGCGAAGTCAGGGACGACGGGCTACACCTTC. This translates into CASSLAKSGTTGYTF.

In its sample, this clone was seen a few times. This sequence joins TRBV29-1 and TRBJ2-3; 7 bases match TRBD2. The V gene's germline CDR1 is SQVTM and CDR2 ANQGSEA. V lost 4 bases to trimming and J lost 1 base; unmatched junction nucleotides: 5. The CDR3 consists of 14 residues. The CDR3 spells CSVAGGVGTDTQYF. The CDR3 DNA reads TGCAGCGTTGCGGGGGGAGTAGGCACAGATACGCAGTATTTT.

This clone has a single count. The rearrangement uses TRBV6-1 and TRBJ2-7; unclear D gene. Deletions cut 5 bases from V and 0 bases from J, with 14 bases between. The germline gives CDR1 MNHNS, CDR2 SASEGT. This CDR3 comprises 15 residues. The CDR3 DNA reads TGTGCCAGCAGTCCCCCCGAGAAGGCCTCCTACGAGCAGTACTTC. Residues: CASSPPEKASYEQYF.

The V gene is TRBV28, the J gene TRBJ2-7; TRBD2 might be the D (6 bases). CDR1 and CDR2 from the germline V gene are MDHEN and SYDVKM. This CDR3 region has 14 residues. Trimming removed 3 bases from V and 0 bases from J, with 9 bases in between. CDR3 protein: CASSFPGDSYEQYF. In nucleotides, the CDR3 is TGTGCCAGCAGTTTCCCGGGGGACTCCTACGAGCAGTACTTC.

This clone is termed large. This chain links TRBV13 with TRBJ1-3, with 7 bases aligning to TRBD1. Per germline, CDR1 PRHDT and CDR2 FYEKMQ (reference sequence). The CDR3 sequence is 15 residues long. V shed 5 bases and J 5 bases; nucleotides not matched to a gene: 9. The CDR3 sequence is CASSPDRDGRNTIYF. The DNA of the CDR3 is TGTGCCAGCAGCCCTGACAGGGACGGGCGAAACACCATATATTTT.

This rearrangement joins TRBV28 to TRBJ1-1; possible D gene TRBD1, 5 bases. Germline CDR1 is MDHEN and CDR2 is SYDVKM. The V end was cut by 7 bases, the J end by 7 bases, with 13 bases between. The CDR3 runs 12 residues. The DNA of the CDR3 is TGTGCCAGCACCCTGGGAGGGGATGAAGCTTTCTTT. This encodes CASTLGGDEAFF.